This T cell receptor (beta chain) was retrieved from a study of cytomegalovirus exposure and HLA in healthy donors. Note on this clone: Its antigen is not identified.

Germline loops: CDR1 MNHEY, CDR2 SVGAGI. The V end was cut by 5 bases, the J end by 6 bases, with 16 bases between. The CDR3 covers 15 residues. Donors showed nominal health when sampled, although they likely had unrecorded immune exposures. A multiplex PCR was run with 60 Vbeta primers and 13 Jbeta primers. The table came from immunoSEQ multiplex PCR; TCRdb's copy has only in-frame clones and leaves some out. The sample has 120,000 or so clones, 81% seen once. Study-wide results and limits: In an earlier analysis, productive rearrangement rates for most beta V segments clustered near 87% or 30%. Later analysis showed most CMV-associated TCR beta chains appearing HLA-restricted.

Sequencing was done on a sample of PBMCs. The chain carries TRBV6-5 and TRBJ2-2; D is possibly TRBD1 (5 bases). The source is a man younger than 35 in good health and CMV-seronegative. CDR3 protein: CASSNDQGTPGELFF. The CDR3 nucleotides are TGTGCCAGCAGTAACGACCAGGGTACACCCGGGGAGCTGTTTTTT.